The rows below give T cell receptor beta chains drawn from one sample of a study of long-term antiretroviral therapy in people with HIV. Profiled with immunoSEQ multiplex PCR; TCRdb holds only in-frame clones, not every one. The sample includes roughly 23,000 clones, about nine tenths of them seen just once. The starting material was unsorted PBMCs, obtained 1.8 years before starting antiretroviral therapy. These receptors originate from a young woman with HIV. Both conserved end residues are part of each CDR3. The D gene is left open where the match is weak. Size is stated for part of the rows, as once, few or many counts, or as a class when the clone is expanded.

j_call,clone_size,d_call,v_call,cdr3_aa,cdr3_nt
TRBJ1-2,NA,NA,TRBV19,CASTPHRVEGYTF,TGTGCCAGTACCCCGCACAGGGTAGAGGGCTACACCTTC
TRBJ2-7,once,NA,TRBV5-1,CASSDSFYEQYF,TGCGCCAGCAGCGACAGCTTCTACGAGCAGTACTTC
TRBJ1-6,NA,NA,TRBV7-8,CASIGDGSYNSPLHF,TGTGCCAGCATCGGGGATGGCTCCTATAATTCACCCCTCCACTTT
TRBJ2-1,NA,NA,TRBV6-1,CASSDVPGSPRFF,TGTGCCAGCAGTGATGTCCCGGGCTCTCCCCGGTTCTTC
TRBJ2-7,NA,NA,TRBV19,CASSITLNTIYEQYF,TGTGCCAGTAGTATTACCCTCAACACGATCTACGAGCAGTACTTC
TRBJ1-1,NA,NA,TRBV11-2,CASSFPTQGRPEAFF,TGTGCCAGCAGCTTCCCGACACAGGGCCGCCCTGAAGCTTTCTTT
TRBJ1-6,NA,NA,TRBV5-4,CASSPNPGTQDNSPLHF,TGTGCCAGCAGTCCTAACCCCGGGACGCAAGATAATTCACCCCTCCACTTT
TRBJ1-2,NA,NA,TRBV30,CAWSKIGARGYTF,TGTGCCTGGAGTAAGATTGGGGCGCGGGGCTACACCTTC
TRBJ1-1,NA,TRBD1,TRBV5-1,CASSPGGTGSRNTEAFF,TGCGCCAGCAGCCCTGGCGGGACAGGGTCGAGGAACACTGAAGCTTTCTTT
TRBJ2-3,NA,NA,TRBV21-1,CASSKDRDRGVPDTQYF,TGTGCCAGCAGCAAGGACCGGGACAGGGGTGTCCCAGATACGCAGTATTTT
TRBJ2-7,NA,TRBD1,TRBV5-1,CASSFTGAIYEQYF,TGCGCCAGCAGCTTCACAGGGGCAATCTACGAGCAGTACTTC
TRBJ2-7,NA,NA,TRBV9,CASSVENEQYF,TGTGCCAGCAGCGTAGAAAACGAGCAGTACTTC
TRBJ1-1,once,NA,TRBV28,CASNQGGSMNTEAFF,TGTGCCAGCAACCAAGGGGGATCCATGAACACTGAAGCTTTCTTT
TRBJ2-5,NA,TRBD1,TRBV11-3,CASSPGQGTQYF,TGTGCCAGCAGCCCTGGACAGGGGACCCAGTACTTC
TRBJ2-1,NA,NA,TRBV5-1,CASSFDSGSSYNEQFF,TGCGCCAGCAGCTTTGACTCGGGGAGCTCCTACAATGAGCAGTTCTTC
TRBJ2-5,NA,TRBD2,TRBV5-1,CASSLAGTSGGAKETQYF,TGCGCCAGCAGCTTGGCCGGGACTAGCGGGGGGGCCAAGGAGACCCAGTACTTC
TRBJ2-4,NA,TRBD1,TRBV11-2,CASSPGTAKNIQYF,TGTGCCAGCAGCCCTGGGACAGCTAAAAACATTCAGTACTTC
TRBJ2-3,NA,TRBD2,TRBV19,CATRPGLGLTDTQYF,TGTGCCACCCGCCCGGGACTAGGGTTGACAGATACGCAGTATTTT
TRBJ1-1,NA,NA,TRBV4-2,CASSQGRTVTEAFF,TGTGCCAGCAGCCAAGGCCGGACAGTTACTGAAGCTTTCTTT
TRBJ1-1,NA,TRBD1,TRBV30,CAWRRDREGIADTEAFF,TGTGCCTGGAGAAGGGACAGGGAAGGGATAGCGGACACTGAAGCTTTCTTT
TRBJ1-2,NA,NA,TRBV27,CASSWGGRDGYTF,TGTGCCAGCAGTTGGGGGGGCAGGGATGGCTACACCTTC
TRBJ2-5,NA,NA,TRBV5-1,CASTGGEETQYF,TGCGCCAGTACAGGGGGGGAAGAGACCCAGTACTTC
TRBJ1-5,NA,NA,TRBV7-2,CASSLEQFYGNQPQHF,TGTGCCAGCAGCTTAGAACAGTTTTATGGCAATCAGCCCCAGCATTTT
TRBJ1-4,NA,NA,TRBV6-1,CALGEFNEKLFF,TGTGCTTTGGGGGAATTTAATGAAAAACTGTTTTTT
TRBJ2-3,NA,NA,TRBV5-4,CAGSSGPSVGTDTQYF,TGTGCCGGCAGCTCTGGACCATCTGTAGGGACCGATACGCAGTATTTT
TRBJ2-5,NA,TRBD2,TRBV9,CASRRSGGAGETQYF,TGTGCCAGCAGGCGGAGCGGGGGGGCAGGAGAGACCCAGTACTTC
TRBJ1-6,NA,TRBD1,TRBV19,CASASRGTGLINSPLHF,TGTGCCAGTGCTTCGAGAGGGACAGGCCTTATCAATTCACCCCTCCACTTT
TRBJ1-6,few,TRBD1,TRBV19,CASGLAGTGDYNSPLHF,TGTGCCAGTGGATTAGCCGGGACAGGGGATTATAATTCACCCCTCCACTTT
TRBJ2-1,NA,TRBD1,TRBV15,CATSSRQGVNEQFF,TGTGCCACCAGCAGTAGACAGGGGGTAAATGAGCAGTTCTTC
TRBJ1-1,once,NA,TRBV7-9,CASSRGAGGGGGTEAFF,TGTGCCAGCAGCAGAGGGGCAGGTGGGGGTGGTGGTACTGAAGCTTTCTTT
TRBJ1-5,NA,TRBD1,TRBV12-5,CASGLMGSGGYQPQHF,TGTGCTAGTGGTTTGATGGGATCAGGGGGATATCAGCCCCAGCATTTT
TRBJ1-2,NA,TRBD1,TRBV7-3,CASSLTGQGEGYTF,TGTGCCAGCAGCTTAACGGGACAGGGAGAAGGCTACACCTTC
TRBJ1-2,NA,NA,TRBV6-1,CASSEGHEYGYTF,TGTGCCAGCAGTGAAGGTCACGAATATGGCTACACCTTC
TRBJ2-2,NA,NA,TRBV9,CASANAGTPGELFF,TGTGCCAGCGCAAATGCGGGAACACCCGGGGAGCTGTTTTTT
TRBJ2-3,once,NA,TRBV6-5,CASSSPDKRTDTQYF,TGTGCCAGCAGTTCCCCGGACAAACGCACAGATACGCAGTATTTT
TRBJ1-5,NA,NA,TRBV14,CASSQGSNQPQHF,TGTGCCAGCAGCCAAGGTAGCAATCAGCCCCAGCATTTT
TRBJ1-4,NA,TRBD1,TRBV7-6,CASSLAGTGNEKLFF,TGTGCCAGCAGCTTAGCCGGGACAGGGAATGAAAAACTGTTTTTT
TRBJ2-3,NA,NA,TRBV12-5,CASGPEASGTDTQYF,TGTGCTAGTGGTCCAGAAGCATCTGGCACAGATACGCAGTATTTT
TRBJ1-2,NA,NA,TRBV29-1,CSVRGGNSYGYTF,TGCAGCGTTCGAGGGGGAAATTCCTATGGCTACACCTTC
TRBJ2-1,NA,NA,TRBV27,CASSTGTSLYEWFF,TGTGCCAGCAGTACCGGGACATCCCTCTATGAATGGTTCTTC
TRBJ1-6,NA,NA,TRBV7-9,CASRSAGSSYNSPLHF,TGTGCCAGCAGATCCGCAGGGAGCTCCTATAATTCACCCCTCCACTTT
TRBJ2-5,NA,NA,TRBV30,CAWGAGETQYF,TGTGCCTGGGGCGCGGGGGAGACCCAGTACTTC
TRBJ1-6,NA,NA,TRBV14,CASSQRSSYNSPLHF,TGTGCCAGCAGCCAACGGAGCTCCTATAATTCACCCCTCCACTTT
TRBJ1-3,NA,NA,TRBV9,CASSVARDNTIYF,TGTGCCAGCAGCGTAGCCAGGGACAACACCATATATTTT
TRBJ1-4,NA,NA,TRBV5-6,CASSLVGLGNEKLFF,TGTGCCAGCAGCCTAGTTGGTTTGGGTAATGAAAAACTGTTTTTT